Shown below are 20 T cell receptor beta chains from a single sample sequenced in a study of cytomegalovirus exposure and HLA in healthy donors. Data came from immunoSEQ multiplex PCR; TCRdb stores just in-frame clones and leaves some out. Here the sample spans under 85,000 clones, around 94% being singletons. Sequenced material: PBMCs. Receptors originate from a woman younger than 35 in good health and CMV-seronegative.

This clone was found once. This sequence joins TRBV27 and TRBJ2-7, with 11 bases matching TRBD1. From germline, CDR1 is MNHEY and CDR2 SMNVEV (reference sequence). V shed 2 bases, J shed 6 bases, and the junction held 3 bases outside the gene matches. This CDR3 has 14 residues. CDR3 in amino acids: CASSLGGTGGEQYF. Written as DNA, the CDR3 is TGTGCCAGCAGTTTAGGCGGGACAGGGGGCGAGCAGTACTTC.

This chain uses TRBV5-5 with TRBJ2-7; D may be TRBD1 (6 bases). From germline, CDR1 is SGHKS and CDR2 YYEKEE (reference sequence). The CDR3 spans 15 residues. V lost 6 bases and J 4 bases, leaving 20 bases between the germline ends. CDR3 DNA: TGTGCCAGCAAATACCGCCAGGGGAACGTTTACGAGCAGTACTTC. This gives the protein CASKYRQGNVYEQYF.

The chain combines TRBV30 with TRBJ2-5; 8 bases align to TRBD2. The ends lost 2 bases at V and 5 bases at J; junction bases unmatched: 7. The CDR3 runs 14 residues. Germline values: CDR1 GTSNPN, CDR2 SVGIG (reference sequence). The CDR3 bases are TGTGCCTGGAGTCGAAGCGGGAGAGGGGAGACCCAGTACTTC. As protein: CAWSRSGRGETQYF.

The chain is built from TRBV6-4 and TRBJ2-3; 10 nucleotides match TRBD2. This CDR3 region has 15 residues. Germline V gives CDR1 MRHNA, CDR2 SNTAGT. The V and J ends lost 4 bases and 0 bases, in that order; junction bases with no gene match: 1. The CDR3 coding sequence is TGTGCCAGCAGTGCACTAGCGGGAAGCACAGATACGCAGTATTTT. Protein sequence: CASSALAGSTDTQYF.

V gene TRBV11-3 combines with J gene TRBJ2-4; a possible D gene is TRBD2 (5 bases). The length of the CDR3 is 15 residues. CDR1 SGHNT and CDR2 YENEEA come from the germline V gene. V was shortened by 5 bases and J by 3 bases, with 14 bases between the two germline ends. Here the CDR3 reads CASSRDSEGKNIQYF. CDR3 sequence (DNA): TGTGCCAGCAGCCGTGATAGCGAGGGCAAAAACATTCAGTACTTC.

The chain joins TRBV30 to TRBJ2-1, with 8 bases identical to TRBD2. This CDR3 has 15 residues. Looked up from germline, CDR1 is GTSNPN and CDR2 is SVGIG (reference sequence). The trim removed 2 bases at V and 1 base at J, leaving 4 bases unmatched. The CDR3 reads CAWSLTSASYNEQFF. In nucleotides, the CDR3 is TGTGCCTGGAGTCTGACTAGCGCTTCCTACAATGAGCAGTTCTTC.

This clone was detected a few times. The chain links TRBV11-1 to TRBJ2-7, with 9 positions matching TRBD1. Trimming removed 5 bases from V and 0 bases from J; junction bases left unmatched: 14. The CDR3 totals 18 residues. Germline lookup yields CDR1 SGHAT and CDR2 FQDESV (reference sequence). The CDR3 DNA reads as TGTGCCAGCAGCCCCGACCCCACAGGGGGCCCGAGCTCCTACGAGCAGTACTTC. This sequence encodes CASSPDPTGGPSSYEQYF.

The chain carries TRBV18 and TRBJ2-7; 9 nucleotides line up with TRBD1. This CDR3 has 17 residues. Losses at the gene ends were 0 bases for V and 2 bases for J; bases not matched to a gene: 8. Per germline, CDR1 KGHSH and CDR2 LQKENI. The CDR3 here is CASSPPGQGRPAYEQYF. DNA for the CDR3: TGTGCCAGCTCACCACCGGGACAGGGTAGGCCTGCCTACGAGCAGTACTTC. Full variable domain (remainder filled in from reference TRBV18 and TRBJ2-7): NAGVMQNPRHLVRRRGQEARLRCSPMKGHSHVYWYRQLPEEGLKFMVYLQKENIIDESGMPKERFSAEFPKEGPSILRIQQVVRGDSAAYFCASSPPGQGRPAYEQYFGPGTRLTVT.

This chain joins TRBV28 and TRBJ2-4; tentative D call: TRBD2 (6 bases). V was cut by 8 bases and J by 10 bases, with 18 bases left in between. Germline CDR1 reads MDHEN; CDR2 reads SYDVKM. The CDR3 totals 13 residues. CDR3 sequence: CASAGTDDLIQYF. DNA of the CDR3: TGTGCCAGCGCAGGGACTGACGACCTTATTCAGTACTTC.

The rearrangement joins TRBV28 to TRBJ2-7, with D uncertain. Looked up from germline, CDR1 is MDHEN and CDR2 is SYDVKM. Trimming took 6 bases from V and 0 from J, leaving 6 bases between them. CDR3 length: 12 amino acids. CDR3 sequence reads: CASSASSYEQYF. CDR3 sequence (DNA): TGTGCCAGCAGCGCCAGCTCCTACGAGCAGTACTTC.

This sequence joins TRBV29-1 and TRBJ1-4; D is perhaps TRBD1 (5 bases). CDR1 is SQVTM, CDR2 ANQGSEA, per germline. V dropped 6 bases and J dropped 8 bases, with 16 bases sitting between them. The length of the CDR3 is 13 residues. The CDR3 region is CSVQARAREKLFF. CDR3 in DNA: TGCAGCGTCCAGGCCAGGGCGCGAGAAAAACTGTTTTTT.

The V gene is TRBV5-6, the J gene TRBJ1-5; 7 bases are a match to TRBD1. The germline CDR1 and CDR2 sequences are SGHDT and YYEEEE. With V trimmed by 1 base and J by 8 bases, 9 bases remained unmatched. The CDR3 has 15 amino acids. In DNA form, the CDR3 reads TGTGCCAGCAGCTTGACGGGACAGTACCAGGAGCCCCAGCATTTT. Translating it yields CASSLTGQYQEPQHF.

The CDR3 here is CASDRGRVTQYF. Written as DNA, the CDR3 is TGTGCCAGCGACAGGGGGCGAGTGACCCAGTACTTC. This chain joins TRBV2 and TRBJ2-5; 10 bases map to TRBD1. Germline V gene sequence: CDR1 SNHLY, CDR2 FYNNEI. The CDR3 sequence is 12 residues long. The trim removed 8 bases at V and 7 bases at J, leaving 4 bases unmatched. Variable domain in full (rest from reference TRBV2 and TRBJ2-5): EPEVTQTPSHQVTQMGQEVILRCVPISNHLYFYWYRQILGQKVEFLVSFYNNEISEKSEIFDDQFSVERPDGSNFTLKIRSTKLEDSAMYFCASDRGRVTQYFGPGTRLLVL.

The chain has TRBV2 and TRBJ2-2; 7 bases match TRBD2. Per the germline V gene, CDR1 is SNHLY and CDR2 is FYNNEI. The CDR3 runs 14 residues. With V trimmed by 7 bases and J by 6 bases, 8 bases remained unmatched. The CDR3 loop reads CASTREWFAGELFF. In DNA, the CDR3 is TGTGCCAGCACGCGGGAGTGGTTCGCCGGGGAGCTGTTTTTT.

The V and J genes are TRBV2 and TRBJ2-3; 14 bases are a match to TRBD2. This CDR3 is built from 16 residues. Germline CDR1 is SNHLY and CDR2 is FYNNEI. The trim removed 3 bases at V and 6 bases at J, leaving 5 bases unmatched. CDR3 DNA sequence: TGTGCCAGCAGTGACGGACTAGCGGGAGGAACTGATACGCAGTATTTT. Translating it yields CASSDGLAGGTDTQYF. The entire variable domain, with the rest obtained from reference TRBV2 and TRBJ2-3, is as follows: EPEVTQTPSHQVTQMGQEVILRCVPISNHLYFYWYRQILGQKVEFLVSFYNNEISEKSEIFDDQFSVERPDGSNFTLKIRSTKLEDSAMYFCASSDGLAGGTDTQYFGPGTRLTVL.

The CDR3 region has the DNA TGTGCCAGCAGCTCGAAGACTAGCGGGACGTACGAGCAGTACTTC. Its protein product is CASSSKTSGTYEQYF. The rearrangement links TRBV11-3 to TRBJ2-7; 11 bases match TRBD2. V was pared by 4 bases and J by 4 bases, with 6 bases of the junction left unmatched. CDR1 SGHNT and CDR2 YENEEA come from the germline V gene. The CDR3 totals 15 residues.

This chain uses TRBV7-8 with TRBJ2-7, with TRBD1 as a possible D gene (5 bases). The CDR3 has 13 amino acids. Trimming removed 1 base from V and 3 bases from J, with 7 bases in between. Germline V CDR1 and CDR2: SGHVS, FQNEAQ. In DNA form, the CDR3 reads TGTGCCAGCAGCTTAGACAGGAGCTACGAGCAGTACTTC. It specifies CASSLDRSYEQYF.

The chain couples TRBV5-1 to TRBJ2-7; D is possibly TRBD1 (5 bases). CDR3 size: 15 residues. V was clipped by 0 bases and J by 10 bases, with 20 bases between them. Germline V gene sequence: CDR1 SGHRS, CDR2 YFSETQ. This CDR3 reads CASSLAASVGASQYF. CDR3 DNA: TGCGCCAGCAGCTTGGCGGCGTCGGTAGGGGCATCTCAGTACTTC.

This rearrangement joins TRBV4-3 to TRBJ2-2, with D possibly being TRBD1 (5 bases). The CDR3 consists of 17 residues. The V end lost 0 bases, the J end lost 4 bases, and 15 bases lay between the germline ends. The V gene's germline CDR1 is LGHNA and CDR2 YSLEER. CDR3 nucleotide sequence: TGCGCCAGCAGCCAAGATCTGAAGGGGAAGGTCACCGGGGAGCTGTTTTTT. It is translated as CASSQDLKGKVTGELFF.

This chain uses TRBV7-8 with TRBJ2-7; 7 bases agree with TRBD1. J gave up 6 bases and V 5 bases, and 19 bases lay outside the gene matches. In germline, CDR1 is SGHVS, CDR2 FQNEAQ. The CDR3 loop spans 17 amino acids. As DNA, the CDR3 is TGTGCCAGCAGCCTTAACCTAGACAGGGTCTCATACCCCGAGCAGTACTTC. It yields the protein CASSLNLDRVSYPEQYF.